This T cell receptor beta chain was captured in a study of blood T cell repertoires in COVID-19. Overall study: T cells, B-cell-depleted T cells, or PBMCs provided the cDNA or gDNA that served as material.

Original processing notes: The assay estimated nucleated cells by amplifying reference gene primers. Sequencing was performed with immunoSEQ multiplex PCR; in TCRdb, only in-frame clones are kept and a portion is missing. V and J calls and clone size follow that table, whereas D and trimming were derived from the DNA. The data contain roughly 410,000 clones, around 87% of them seen just once; the ten biggest clones take up about 2%. The CDR3 loop spans 15 amino acids. Germline values: CDR1 SGDLS, CDR2 YYNGEE. Between the trimmed V and J ends, which lost 5 bases and 5 bases, there was a span of 17 bases. One Seattle source followed patients from active infection through their disease course.

The clonotype comes from a woman aged 55-70 years with COVID-19, enrolled during active disease. Sequencing input: peripheral blood. The chain combines TRBV9 with TRBJ1-5; a possible D gene is TRBD1 (6 bases). The CDR3 nucleotides read TGTGCCAGCAGTGGGACCGTTGGGGGCGATCAGCCCCAGCATTTT. Amino acid sequence: CASSGTVGGDQPQHF.